The 3 T cell receptor beta chains listed next were all sequenced from one sample in a study of identifying expanded T cells in peripheral blood. Assay: immunoSEQ multiplex PCR; the TCRdb copy retains only in-frame clones and omits some. The table lists over 85,000 clones, 70% to 90% of them singletons, with 4.5% in the top ten. The specimen sequenced was blood. The receptors were gathered from a person between 18 and 75 years old in good health.

The V gene is TRBV5-4, the J gene TRBJ2-7; 9 nucleotides match TRBD1. J lost 4 bases, V lost 4 bases, and 9 bases had no gene match. Germline V CDR1 and CDR2: SGHNT, YYREEE (reference sequence). The CDR3 spans 15 residues. The CDR3 region is CASSTGTGIWYEQYF. The CDR3 DNA follows: TGTGCCAGCAGCACCGGGACAGGGATCTGGTACGAGCAGTACTTC.

CDR3 sequence reads: CASSRDTYNSPLHF. Written as DNA, the CDR3 is TGTGCCAGCAGCCGGGACACCTATAATTCACCCCTCCACTTT. This chain uses TRBV7-9 with TRBJ1-6, with TRBD1 as a possible D gene (6 bases). V was clipped by 5 bases and J by 2 bases, with 7 bases between them. Germline CDR1 reads SEHNR; CDR2 reads FQNEAQ (reference sequence). The CDR3 runs to 14 residues. Full variable domain (rest looked up from reference TRBV7-9 and TRBJ1-6): DTGVSQNPRHKITKRGQNVTFRCDPISEHNRLYWYRQTLGQGPEFLTYFQNEAQLEKSRLLSDRFSAERPKGSFSTLEIQRTEQGDSAMYLCASSRDTYNSPLHFGNGTRLTVT.

V gene TRBV27 combines with J gene TRBJ1-6; D not certain. The CDR3 totals 13 residues. V was trimmed by 8 bases and J by 4 bases, leaving 9 bases between them. The germline V gene encodes CDR1 MNHEY and CDR2 SMNVEV (reference sequence). The CDR3 reads CASGREYNSPLHF. DNA for the CDR3: TGTGCCAGCGGGCGTGAATATAATTCACCCCTCCACTTT.